These T cell receptor beta chains were read from a single sample in a study of T cells in Graves' hyperthyroidism and ophthalmopathy. TCRdb analysed the multiplex PCR reads with MiXCR anew, one entry per CDR3 protein. The sample has 30,000 to 40,000 distinct CDR3 sequences, less than 50% seen once; the top ten hold approximately 6.2%. The material sequenced was blood. The receptor source for this set is a woman between 50 and 59 years old with Graves' hyperthyroidism that later progressed to Graves' ophthalmopathy. CDR3s include the opening cysteine and the closing phenylalanine or tryptophan. Fields, in order: J gene, clone size, V gene, D gene, CDR3 DNA, CDR3 protein. A D gene is named only where the DNA matches it firmly. Clone size is shown for a subset of rows, as once, few, many or a class of expanded clone.

J gene: TRBJ1-2
clone size: few
V gene: TRBV29-1
D gene: NA
CDR3 DNA: TGCAGCGTTGAAGATGGTGCGTATGGCTACACCTTC
CDR3 protein: CSVEDGAYGYTF

J gene: TRBJ1-1
clone size: medium-sized
V gene: TRBV29-1
D gene: NA
CDR3 DNA: TGCAGCGTTGAAAGGGGAGTCAGGAATGAAGCTTTCTTT
CDR3 protein: CSVERGVRNEAFF

J gene: TRBJ1-2
clone size: many
V gene: TRBV12-3/TRBV12-4
D gene: TRBD1
CDR3 DNA: TGTGCCAGCAGAGCCAGGGCCGGACAGGGCTATGGCTACACCTTC
CDR3 protein: CASRARAGQGYGYTF

J gene: TRBJ2-7
clone size: many
V gene: TRBV19
D gene: TRBD2
CDR3 DNA: TGTGCCAGTAGTACCGGACTAGCGGGATACTTTTACGAGCAGTACTTC
CDR3 protein: CASSTGLAGYFYEQYF

J gene: TRBJ1-4
clone size: many
V gene: TRBV7-9
D gene: NA
CDR3 DNA: TGTGCCAGCAGCGCGTCGGGACGTCGAAATGAAAAACTGTTTTTT
CDR3 protein: CASSASGRRNEKLFF

J gene: TRBJ2-7
clone size: many
V gene: TRBV6-1
D gene: NA
CDR3 DNA: TGTGCCAGCAGTGACGCCCTAGGGGTTGAGCAGTACTTC
CDR3 protein: CASSDALGVEQYF

J gene: TRBJ2-3
clone size: many
V gene: TRBV30
D gene: NA
CDR3 DNA: TGTGCCTGGGGCTCGTTAAGCCTAACAGATACGCAGTATTTT
CDR3 protein: CAWGSLSLTDTQYF

J gene: TRBJ2-2
clone size: NA
V gene: TRBV10-3
D gene: NA
CDR3 DNA: TGTGCCACAGCCCCTGGGCAGGCTGTCCGAGAGCTGTTTTTT
CDR3 protein: CATAPGQAVRELFF

J gene: TRBJ2-1
clone size: many
V gene: TRBV19
D gene: NA
CDR3 DNA: TGTGCCAGTAGTCTTTCGGCGGTCTCCTACAATGAGCAGTTCTTC
CDR3 protein: CASSLSAVSYNEQFF

J gene: TRBJ2-3
clone size: NA
V gene: TRBV24-1
D gene: TRBD2
CDR3 DNA: TGTGCCACCAGTGGAACCGGGACTAGCGGGAGGGCAAATACGCAGTATTTT
CDR3 protein: CATSGTGTSGRANTQYF

J gene: TRBJ2-3
clone size: medium-sized
V gene: TRBV10-3
D gene: NA
CDR3 DNA: TGTGCCATCAGTGAGGGGGGGGATACGCAGTATTTT
CDR3 protein: CAISEGGDTQYF

J gene: TRBJ1-5
clone size: many
V gene: TRBV5-8
D gene: NA
CDR3 DNA: TGTGCCAGCAAGGGGGAGGGCAATCAGCCCCAGCATTTT
CDR3 protein: CASKGEGNQPQHF

J gene: TRBJ1-5
clone size: NA
V gene: TRBV19
D gene: NA
CDR3 DNA: TGTGCCAGTGCGGACAACAGCAATCAGCCCCAGCATTTT
CDR3 protein: CASADNSNQPQHF

J gene: TRBJ2-3
clone size: many
V gene: TRBV6-2/TRBV6-3
D gene: TRBD2
CDR3 DNA: TGTGCCAGCCGGGGGGAGGGAGGAGATACGCAGTATTTT
CDR3 protein: CASRGEGGDTQYF

J gene: TRBJ2-7
clone size: NA
V gene: TRBV7-2
D gene: NA
CDR3 DNA: TGTGCCAGCAGCTCATTCGAGCGGCCATCCTACGAGCAGTACTTC
CDR3 protein: CASSSFERPSYEQYF

J gene: TRBJ2-1
clone size: NA
V gene: TRBV7-2
D gene: TRBD1
CDR3 DNA: TGTGCCAGCAGCTTAGGGGGGACAGGGGTGAATGAGCAGTTCTTC
CDR3 protein: CASSLGGTGVNEQFF

J gene: TRBJ2-5
clone size: many
V gene: TRBV5-1
D gene: NA
CDR3 DNA: TGCGCCAGCAGCGGCGGGGACCGCGGGGAGACCCAGTACTTC
CDR3 protein: CASSGGDRGETQYF